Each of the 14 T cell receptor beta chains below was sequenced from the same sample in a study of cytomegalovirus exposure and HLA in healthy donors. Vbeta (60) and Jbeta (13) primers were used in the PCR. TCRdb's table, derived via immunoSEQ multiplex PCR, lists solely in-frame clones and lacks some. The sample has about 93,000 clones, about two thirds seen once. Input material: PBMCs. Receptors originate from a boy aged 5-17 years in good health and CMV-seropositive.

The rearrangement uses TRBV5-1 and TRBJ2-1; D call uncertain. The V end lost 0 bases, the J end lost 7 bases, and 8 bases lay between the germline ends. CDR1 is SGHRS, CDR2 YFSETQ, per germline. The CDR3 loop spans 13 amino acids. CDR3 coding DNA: TGCGCCAGCAGCTTGGGTCTATCGAATGAGCAGTTCTTC. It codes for CASSLGLSNEQFF.

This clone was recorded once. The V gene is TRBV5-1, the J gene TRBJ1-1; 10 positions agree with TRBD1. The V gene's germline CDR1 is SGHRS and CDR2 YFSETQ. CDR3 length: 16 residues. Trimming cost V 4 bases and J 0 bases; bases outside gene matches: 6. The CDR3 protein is CASSPGTGAMNTEAFF. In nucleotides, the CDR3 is TGCGCCAGCAGCCCCGGGACAGGGGCGATGAACACTGAAGCTTTCTTT. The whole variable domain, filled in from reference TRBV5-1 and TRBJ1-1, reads KAGVTQTPRYLIKTRGQQVTLSCSPISGHRSVSWYQQTPGQGLQFLFEYFSETQRNKGNFPGRFSGRQFSNSRSEMNVSTLELGDSALYLCASSPGTGAMNTEAFFGQGTRLTVV.

The CDR3 bases are TGCGCCAGCAGCCAAGTTGGGCTAAACTACGAGCAGTACTTC. Translated, it gives CASSQVGLNYEQYF. This chain joins TRBV4-1 and TRBJ2-7; no clear D gene. The V gene's germline CDR1 is MGHRA and CDR2 YSYEKL. V shed 1 base and J shed 3 bases, with 10 bases lying between them. The length of the CDR3 is 14 residues.

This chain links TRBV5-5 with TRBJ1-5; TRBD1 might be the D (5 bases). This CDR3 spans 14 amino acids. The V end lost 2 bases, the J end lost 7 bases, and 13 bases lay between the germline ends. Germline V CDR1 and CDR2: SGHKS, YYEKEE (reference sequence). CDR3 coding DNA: TGTGCCAGCAGCTTCGACTTACCAGGGCAGCCCCAGCATTTT. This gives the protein CASSFDLPGQPQHF.

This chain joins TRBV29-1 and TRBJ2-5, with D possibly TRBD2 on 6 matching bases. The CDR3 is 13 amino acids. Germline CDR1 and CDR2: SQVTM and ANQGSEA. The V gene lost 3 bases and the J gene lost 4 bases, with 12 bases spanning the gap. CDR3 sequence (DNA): TGCAGCGTTGAGTTGGCAGCGGGAGAGACCCAGTACTTC. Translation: CSVELAAGETQYF.

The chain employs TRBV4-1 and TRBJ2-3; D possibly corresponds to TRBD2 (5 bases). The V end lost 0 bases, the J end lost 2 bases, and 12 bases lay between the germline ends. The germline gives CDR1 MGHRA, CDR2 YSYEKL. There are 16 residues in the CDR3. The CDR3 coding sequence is TGCGCCAGCAGCCAAGATCCAACGGGGTACACAGATACGCAGTATTTT. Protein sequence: CASSQDPTGYTDTQYF.

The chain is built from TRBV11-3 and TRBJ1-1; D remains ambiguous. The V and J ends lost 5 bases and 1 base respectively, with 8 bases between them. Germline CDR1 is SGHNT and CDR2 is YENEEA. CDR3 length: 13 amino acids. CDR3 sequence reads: CASSATRNTEAFF. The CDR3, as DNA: TGTGCCAGCAGCGCAACCAGGAACACTGAAGCTTTCTTT.

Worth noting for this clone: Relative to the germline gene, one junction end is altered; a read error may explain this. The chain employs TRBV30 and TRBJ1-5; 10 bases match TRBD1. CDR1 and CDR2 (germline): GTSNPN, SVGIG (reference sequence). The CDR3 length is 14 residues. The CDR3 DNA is TGTGCCTGGAGTGTTGGACAGGGGGATCAGCCCCAGAATTTT. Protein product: CAWSVGQGDQPQNF.

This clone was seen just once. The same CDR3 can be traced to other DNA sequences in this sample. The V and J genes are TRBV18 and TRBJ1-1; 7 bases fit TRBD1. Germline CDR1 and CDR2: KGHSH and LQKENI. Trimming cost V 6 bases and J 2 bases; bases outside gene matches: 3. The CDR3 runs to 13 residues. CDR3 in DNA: TGTGCCAGCTCGCGACAGGGAAACACTGAAGCTTTCTTT. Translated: CASSRQGNTEAFF.

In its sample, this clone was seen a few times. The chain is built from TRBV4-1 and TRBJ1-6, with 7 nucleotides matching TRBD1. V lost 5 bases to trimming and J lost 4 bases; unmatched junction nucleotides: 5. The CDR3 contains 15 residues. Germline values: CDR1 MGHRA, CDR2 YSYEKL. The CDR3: CASSRETGYNSPLHF. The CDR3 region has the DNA TGCGCCAGCAGCAGGGAGACAGGGTATAATTCACCCCTCCACTTT.

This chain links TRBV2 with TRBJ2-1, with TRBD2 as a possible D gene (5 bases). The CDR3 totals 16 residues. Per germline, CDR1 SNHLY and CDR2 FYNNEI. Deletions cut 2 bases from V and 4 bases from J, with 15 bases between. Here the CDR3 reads CASSENAGLAYNEQFF. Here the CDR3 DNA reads TGTGCCAGCAGTGAAAATGCGGGCCTCGCGTACAATGAGCAGTTCTTC. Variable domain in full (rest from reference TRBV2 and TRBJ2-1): EPEVTQTPSHQVTQMGQEVILRCVPISNHLYFYWYRQILGQKVEFLVSFYNNEISEKSEIFDDQFSVERPDGSNFTLKIRSTKLEDSAMYFCASSENAGLAYNEQFFGPGTRLTVL.

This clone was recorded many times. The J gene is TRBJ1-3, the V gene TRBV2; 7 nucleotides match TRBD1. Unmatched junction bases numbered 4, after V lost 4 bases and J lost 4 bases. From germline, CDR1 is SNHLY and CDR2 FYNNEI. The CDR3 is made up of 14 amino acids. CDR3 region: CASSAGQAGNTIYF. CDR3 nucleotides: TGTGCCAGCAGTGCTGGACAGGCCGGAAACACCATATATTTT.

The CDR3 DNA reads TGTGCCAGCAGCCGCGGAGGGACTAGCACAGATACGCAGTATTTT. Protein product: CASSRGGTSTDTQYF. The chain is built from TRBV7-2 and TRBJ2-3, with TRBD2 as a possible D gene (6 bases). This CDR3 region has 15 residues. CDR1 is SGHTA, CDR2 FQGNSA, per germline. Trimming took off 5 bases at V and 0 bases at J, with 12 bases between the two ends. The full variable domain, rest sourced from reference TRBV7-2 and TRBJ2-3, is GAGVSQSPSNKVTEKGKDVELRCDPISGHTALYWYRQSLGQGLEFLIYFQGNSAPDKSGLPSDRFSAERTGGSVSTLTIQRTQQEDSAVYLCASSRGGTSTDTQYFGPGTRLTVL.

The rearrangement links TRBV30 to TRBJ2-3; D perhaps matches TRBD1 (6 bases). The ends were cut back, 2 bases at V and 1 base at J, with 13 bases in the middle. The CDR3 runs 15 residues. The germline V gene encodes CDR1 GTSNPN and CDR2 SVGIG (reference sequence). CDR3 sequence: CAWSSGVFGTDTQYF. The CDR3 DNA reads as TGTGCCTGGAGTTCAGGGGTGTTTGGCACAGATACGCAGTATTTT.